This note documents a single T cell receptor beta chain sequence. Many counts were recorded for this clonotype. It lacks a known antigen. There are no base qualities to consult, and no much larger clone falls within one base. CDR1 and CDR2, looked up from the germline V gene (reference sequence), are DFQATT and SNEGSKA. Taken from cysteine to phenylalanine, the CDR3 has 14 residues. The only DNA kept is the CDR3, 42 bases in frame from the first base. Germline trimming: 3 bases from V, 1 base from J; junction bases outside gene matches: 6. What this sample's treatment or condition label stands for: allogeneic hematopoietic cell transplantation with graft depleted of TCRalphabeta T cells and CD19 B cells. TCRalphabeta/CD19-depleted allogeneic hematopoietic cell grafts were given to the transplant recipients, all of whom were children. The data belong to a study of T-cell reconstitution after alpha-beta-depleted transplantation in children (TCRdb year 2016). At the level of the whole study: Using TCR repertoire profiling, the study followed T-cell immune reconstitution in a quantitative way in children after TCRalphabeta/CD19-depleted allogeneic hematopoietic cell transplantation.

The investigation overall reported the following: The apparently early recovery of alphabetaT-cell counts about two months after transplant reportedly depended on only several hundred rapidly expanded clones that came from non-depleted graft cells. The high TCRbeta diversity at day 60 in some patients was ascribed to recipient T cells and intrathymic progenitors that had survived conditioning. Hyperexpanded clone frequencies declined over subsequent months; after one year, T-cell counts and TCRbeta diversity were mostly attributed to newly produced T cells.

To prepare the library, PCR was applied. Sequencer: Illumina HiSeq 2500. TCR library preparation used molecular barcoding, with unique molecular identifiers applied to normalize quantification of the TCRbeta repertoire. The raw public data were reprocessed by TCRdb itself: fastp quality trimming at Q25, MiXCR clonotype calling, in-frame beta chains only. Each CDR3 protein appears once, grouped with its most common genes and DNA. Across this sample there are around 700,000 distinct CDR3 sequences, with roughly 14% seen only once. Around 0.79% of the sample is in the top ten clones. The sequencing here drew on PBMCs, taken before TCRalphabeta/CD19-depleted stem cell transplant. This TCR was sampled from a girl aged 2-10 years with congenital amegakaryocytic thrombocytopenia, due to receive a stem cell transplant. The V gene is TRBV20-1 and the J gene is TRBJ2-7, and 7 junctional nucleotides match TRBD1. For the CDR3, the sequence is CSARPGGYSYEQYF. The nucleotides are TGCAGTGCTAGGCCAGGGGGTTATTCCTACGAGCAGTACTTC.